The sequence of this T cell receptor beta chain was determined in a study of blood T cell repertoires in COVID-19 (TCRdb year 2020). About the investigation overall: Collaborator samples came from the United States, Italy and Spain and covered acute and convalescent phases of COVID-19. A freely available public database, intended as a resource for researchers studying the immune response to SARS-CoV-2, is where the repertoires were released. The sample metadata nearly always contained a de-identified subject ID, COVID-19 status, age in years and sex. Samples were obtained from the ongoing ImmuneRACE study (first 160 participants) and from over 1,000 subjects provided by 6 global collaborators. The prospective study material was composed of cDNA or gDNA derived from T cells, B-cell-depleted T cells, or PBMCs. HLA class I and class II types, where available, came from metadata supplied by the sample provider rather than from assay-based typing. Subjects who had been exposed to COVID-19, were actively infected with it, or had recovered from it provided the deeply sampled blood TCRbeta repertoires that made up the dataset. General conclusions and limits of the study: Clinical and demographic metadata were provided uncurated, with the amount varying by source and participant.

TCRbeta CDR3 regions were amplified from genomic DNA using the immunoSEQ Assay, a bias-controlled multiplex PCR. On the authors' methods: The number of nucleated cells in each sample was estimated by amplification of reference gene primers within the assay. To quantify the absolute abundance of each unique TCRbeta CDR3 rearrangement, sequence reads were collapsed and filtered. Productive Simpson clonality was computed per sample as the square root of Simpson's diversity index over productive rearrangements. Drawn from immuneACCESS, this table holds only the in-frame rearrangements with V and J called that TCRdb kept. Clones are partly lost; checked studies trace under half to an unresolved V gene and leave the rest unexplained. V, J and clone size reflect that table, while D and trimming were determined from the DNA. The sample table holds around 260,000 clones, of which roughly 90% were seen once. The ten top clones hold approximately 0.94% of the sample.

Concerning this clone: Its specific antigen is unknown. Base qualities are not provided; no much larger clone lies one nucleotide away.

Based on the germline V gene, the CDR1 and CDR2 sequences are SGHTA and FQGNSA. Trimming removed 7 bases from V and 2 bases from J, leaving 8 bases between the germline ends. The CDR3 measures 12 amino acids from cysteine to phenylalanine. The only DNA kept is the CDR3, 36 bases in frame from the first base. A second Seattle source provided samples from volunteer blood donors who had recovered from COVID-19. The collaborating institutions used their own protocols to collect whole blood in K2EDTA tubes. For TCRbeta analysis, collaborators shipped samples as frozen whole blood, isolated PBMCs, or DNA extracted from either of those sample types.

This TCR was sampled from a middle-aged woman who had recovered from COVID-19. The V and J genes are TRBV7-2 and TRBJ1-1; a confident D gene designation cannot be given. Sequences were obtained from peripheral blood. CDR3 protein: CASNILNTEAFF. The nucleotide sequence reads TGTGCCAGCAACATTCTTAACACTGAAGCTTTCTTT. Reference TRBV7-2 and TRBJ1-1 genes cover what lies past the CDR3, so the full variable domain is GAGVSQSPSNKVTEKGKDVELRCDPISGHTALYWYRQSLGQGLEFLIYFQGNSAPDKSGLPSDRFSAERTGGSVSTLTIQRTQQEDSAVYLCASNILNTEAFFGQGTRLTVV.